Sequencing of this T cell receptor beta chain was carried out in a study of blood T cell repertoires in COVID-19. Study-wide background: From the United States, Italy and Spain came samples of acute and convalescent COVID-19. Sources were T cells, B-cell-depleted T cells, or PBMCs; the material itself was cDNA or gDNA.

This clone appeared a single time. The CDR3 is made up of 13 amino acids. V was clipped by 5 bases and J by 2 bases, with 10 bases between them. CDR1 is SGHNT and CDR2 is YENEEA in the germline V gene. Assignment of participants to cohorts was predicated upon participant-reported clinical history. In the authors' methods: Reference gene primer amplification gave nucleated cell count estimates. The assay was immunoSEQ multiplex PCR, and TCRdb's table has in-frame clones only and misses some. That table furnishes V, J and clone size, whereas the DNA furnished D and trimming. The data show about 400,000 clones, with roughly nine tenths seen just once and around 1.7% held by the top ten.

The receptor's source is a woman aged 30 to 39 who had recovered from COVID-19. The sequencing sample was made of PBMCs or T cells enriched from blood (not recorded which). The chain uses TRBV11-3 and TRBJ2-7, with D perhaps TRBD1 (6 bases). The DNA for the CDR3 is TGTGCCAGCAGCCCACGGGACACCTACGAGCAGTACTTC. Amino acid sequence: CASSPRDTYEQYF.